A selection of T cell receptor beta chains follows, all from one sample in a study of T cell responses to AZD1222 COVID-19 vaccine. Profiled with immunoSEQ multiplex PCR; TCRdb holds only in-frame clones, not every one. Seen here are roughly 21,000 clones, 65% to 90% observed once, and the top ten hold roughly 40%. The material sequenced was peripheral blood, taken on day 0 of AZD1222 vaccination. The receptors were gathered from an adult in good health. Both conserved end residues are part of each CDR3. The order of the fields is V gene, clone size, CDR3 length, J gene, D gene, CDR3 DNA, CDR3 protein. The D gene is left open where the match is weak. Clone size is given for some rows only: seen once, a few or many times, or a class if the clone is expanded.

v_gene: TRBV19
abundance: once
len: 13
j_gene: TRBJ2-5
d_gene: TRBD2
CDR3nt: TGTGCCAGCACTAGCGGGGGGCGAGGGACCCAGTACTTC
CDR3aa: CASTSGGRGTQYF

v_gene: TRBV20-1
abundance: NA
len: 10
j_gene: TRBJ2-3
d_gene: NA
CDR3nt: TGCAGTGCTTACTTAGATACGCAGTATTTT
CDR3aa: CSAYLDTQYF

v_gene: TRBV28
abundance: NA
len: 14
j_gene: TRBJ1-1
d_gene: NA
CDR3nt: TGTGCCAGCAGTGTGACAGGAGGAGACACTGAAGCTTTCTTT
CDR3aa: CASSVTGGDTEAFF

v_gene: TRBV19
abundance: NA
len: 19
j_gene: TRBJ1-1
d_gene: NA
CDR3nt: TGTGCCAGTAGTATCGGATATGGAGACCGTGAAACGCTGAACACTGAAGCTTTCTTT
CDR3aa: CASSIGYGDRETLNTEAFF

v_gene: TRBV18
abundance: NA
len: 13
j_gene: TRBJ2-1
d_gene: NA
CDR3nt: TGTGCCAGCTCACCACCAGGGGACAATGAGCAGTTCTTC
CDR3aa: CASSPPGDNEQFF

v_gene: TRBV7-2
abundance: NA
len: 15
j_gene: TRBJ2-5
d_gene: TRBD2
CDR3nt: TGTGCCAGCAGCCTTCACGGGGGGGGCCAAGAGACCCAGTACTTC
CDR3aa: CASSLHGGGQETQYF

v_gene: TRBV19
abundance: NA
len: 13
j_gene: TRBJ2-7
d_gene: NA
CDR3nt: TGTGCCAGTAGTATCAGCTCCCGTGGCGAGCAGTACTTC
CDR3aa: CASSISSRGEQYF

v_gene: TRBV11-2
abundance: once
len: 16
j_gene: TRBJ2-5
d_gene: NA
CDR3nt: TGTGCCAGCAGCTTAGGTCCTGAGGGGACCCAAGAGACCCAGTACTTC
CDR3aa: CASSLGPEGTQETQYF

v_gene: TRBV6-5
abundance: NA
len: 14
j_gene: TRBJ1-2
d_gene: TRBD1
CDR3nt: TGTGCCAGCAGTCCCGGGACAGGGGGGCATGGCTACACCTTC
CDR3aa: CASSPGTGGHGYTF

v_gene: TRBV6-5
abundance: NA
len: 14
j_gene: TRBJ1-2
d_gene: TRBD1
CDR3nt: TGTGCCAGCAGTTACCCCCAGGGGGTCTATGGCTACACCTTC
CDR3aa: CASSYPQGVYGYTF

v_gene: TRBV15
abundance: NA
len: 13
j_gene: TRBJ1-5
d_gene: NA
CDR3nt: TGTGCCACTAGCAGGGGAAGCAATCAGCCCCAGCATTTT
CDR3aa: CATSRGSNQPQHF

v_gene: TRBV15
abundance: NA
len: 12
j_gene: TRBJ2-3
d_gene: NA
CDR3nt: TGTGCCACCAGCAGGACGGAGGTGACGCAGTATTTT
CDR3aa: CATSRTEVTQYF

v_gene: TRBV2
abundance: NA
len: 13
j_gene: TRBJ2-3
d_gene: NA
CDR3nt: TGTGCCAGCTCTGGACAGAACACAGATACGCAGTATTTT
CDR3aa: CASSGQNTDTQYF

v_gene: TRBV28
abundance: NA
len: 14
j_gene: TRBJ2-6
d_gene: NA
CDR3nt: TGTGCCAGCAGCCAGGCTCTGGGAGCCAACGTCCTGACTTTC
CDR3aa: CASSQALGANVLTF

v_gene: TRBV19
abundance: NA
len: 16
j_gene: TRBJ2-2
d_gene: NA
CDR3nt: TGTGCCAGTAGTAATCCGGACGCCGGGGACACCGGGGAGCTGTTTTTT
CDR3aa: CASSNPDAGDTGELFF

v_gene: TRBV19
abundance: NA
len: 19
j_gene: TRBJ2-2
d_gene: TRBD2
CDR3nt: TGTGCCAGTATGCTTCGCCTAGCGGGGGGCCACGCGAACACCGGGGAGCTGTTTTTT
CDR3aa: CASMLRLAGGHANTGELFF

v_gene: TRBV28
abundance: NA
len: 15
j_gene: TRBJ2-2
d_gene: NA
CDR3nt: TGTGCCAGCAGTACTCGGGGCGCCTACACCGGGGAGCTGTTTTTT
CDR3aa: CASSTRGAYTGELFF

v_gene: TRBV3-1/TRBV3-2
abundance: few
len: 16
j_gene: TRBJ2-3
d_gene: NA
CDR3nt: TGTGCCAGCAGCCAAGATATTAGCCTGAGCACAGATACGCAGTATTTT
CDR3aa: CASSQDISLSTDTQYF

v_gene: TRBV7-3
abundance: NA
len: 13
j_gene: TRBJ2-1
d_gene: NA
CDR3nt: TGTGCCAGCAGCTACAGCGGCTACAATGAGCAGTTCTTC
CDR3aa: CASSYSGYNEQFF

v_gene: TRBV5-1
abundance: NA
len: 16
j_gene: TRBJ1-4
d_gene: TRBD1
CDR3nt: TGCGCCAGCAGCTTGGATGGACAGGCTACGAATGAAAAACTGTTTTTT
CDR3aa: CASSLDGQATNEKLFF

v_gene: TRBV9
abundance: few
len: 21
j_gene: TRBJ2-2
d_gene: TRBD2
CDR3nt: TGTGCCAGCAGCGTAGAGGGCCACCGGACTAGCGGGGTCGAGGGCACCGGGGAGCTGTTTTTT
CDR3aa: CASSVEGHRTSGVEGTGELFF

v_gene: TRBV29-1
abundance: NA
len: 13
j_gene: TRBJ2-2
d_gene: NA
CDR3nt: TGCAGCGTTATATTTGATAACACCGGGGAGCTGTTTTTT
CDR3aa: CSVIFDNTGELFF